These T cell receptor beta chains were read from a single sample in a study of blood T cell repertoires in COVID-19. The protocol was immunoSEQ multiplex PCR, while the TCRdb copy is restricted to in-frame clones and leaves out a portion. The sample includes approximately 45,000 clones, approximately 86% of them seen just once. Material for sequencing was peripheral blood. The receptors here all came from a man aged 40-49 years with active COVID-19. The CDR3 runs from the conserved cysteine through the conserved F or W. A D gene is named only where the DNA matches it firmly. Rows may omit the clone size; those that give it use once, few, many or a size class.

TRBJ2-7 | TRBV27 | - | - | TGTGCCAGCACCCCCACCCGGAGGGGTAGCTACGAGCAGTACTTC | CASTPTRRGSYEQYF
TRBJ1-2 | TRBV24-1 | - | TRBD1 | TGTGCCACCAGTGATACAACGGGACAGTTTTATGGCTACACCTTC | CATSDTTGQFYGYTF
TRBJ1-4 | TRBV14 | medium-sized | - | TGTGCCAGCAGCGAAGCACAGGGCCCGGGGGAAAAACTGTTTTTT | CASSEAQGPGEKLFF
TRBJ2-3 | TRBV18 | - | - | TGTGCCAGCTCGCTTAGTATTGGCGGAGGCACAGATACGCAGTATTTT | CASSLSIGGGTDTQYF
TRBJ2-1 | TRBV7-7 | - | TRBD2 | TGTGCCAGCAGCTCGAATAGCGGGAGCTCCTACAATGAGCAGTTCTTC | CASSSNSGSSYNEQFF
TRBJ2-7 | TRBV14 | - | TRBD1 | TGTGCCAGCAGCCATCGTCTTCCGGGACAGGGGGCCTACGAGCAGTACTTC | CASSHRLPGQGAYEQYF
TRBJ2-5 | TRBV27 | - | TRBD2 | TGTGCCAGCAGCCCCCCACCGTTCCAGCGGGGAGAGACCCAGTACTTC | CASSPPPFQRGETQYF
TRBJ1-1 | TRBV28 | - | - | TGTGCCAGCAGATCGGACACGAACACTGAAGCTTTCTTT | CASRSDTNTEAFF
TRBJ1-2 | TRBV18 | - | TRBD1 | TGTGCCAGCTCACGGACAGGCTATGGCTACACCTTC | CASSRTGYGYTF
TRBJ2-1 | TRBV7-9 | - | TRBD1 | TGTGCCAGCAGCCCGGGACAGGGTGGCAGCGATGAGCAGTTCTTC | CASSPGQGGSDEQFF
TRBJ2-7 | TRBV2 | - | TRBD1 | TGTGCCAGCACCCAAGGACAGGGATCCGAGCAGTACTTC | CASTQGQGSEQYF
TRBJ1-1 | TRBV27 | - | - | TGTGCCAGCAGTTTCGGAGGGGGGGCTTGGGCTGAAGCTTTCTTT | CASSFGGGAWAEAFF
TRBJ2-7 | TRBV9 | - | - | TGTGCCAGCAGCGTAGTTGACAGCTCCTACGAGCAGTACTTC | CASSVVDSSYEQYF
TRBJ1-1 | TRBV29-1 | - | - | TGCAGCGGTAGACAGGCGGCCGGCACTGAAGCTTTCTTT | CSGRQAAGTEAFF
TRBJ1-2 | TRBV28 | - | - | TGTGCCAGCAGGAGAGACTTCAGGGATGGCTACACCTTC | CASRRDFRDGYTF
TRBJ2-3 | TRBV24-1 | - | - | TGTGCCACCGGCGGAAGGGGGAGGGCCGTGGATACGCAGTATTTT | CATGGRGRAVDTQYF
TRBJ2-5 | TRBV19 | - | - | TGTGCCAGTAGTATGGGAGATAGCAGGGAGACCCAGTACTTC | CASSMGDSRETQYF
TRBJ2-7 | TRBV9 | once | - | TGTGCCAGCAGCCGCGGGACTCAACGTTACGAGCAGTACTTC | CASSRGTQRYEQYF
TRBJ2-5 | TRBV24-1 | - | - | TGTGCCACCAGTGACATTGGACAGAACAGGCGAAAAGAGACCCAGTACTTC | CATSDIGQNRRKETQYF
TRBJ1-2 | TRBV27 | - | TRBD1 | TGTGCCAGCAGTTTCAGGGGGCATGGCTACACCTTC | CASSFRGHGYTF
TRBJ1-2 | TRBV28 | - | TRBD1 | TGTGCCAGCAGTCCAGACAGGGGGCACAGCTATGGCTACACCTTC | CASSPDRGHSYGYTF
TRBJ2-3 | TRBV7-9 | - | - | TGTGCCAGCAGCTCCCTACGGAGGAAGACAGATACGCAGTATTTT | CASSSLRRKTDTQYF
TRBJ2-2 | TRBV27 | few | TRBD2 | TGTGCCAGCAGTTTTCTTAGCGGGATGGCCACCGGGGAGCTGTTTTTT | CASSFLSGMATGELFF
TRBJ2-1 | TRBV7-9 | - | TRBD2 | TGTGCCAGCAGCTTACTCGGTGTGGGTAAATCGGCGGGAGGGCCTGAGCAGTTCTTC | CASSLLGVGKSAGGPEQFF
TRBJ2-7 | TRBV4-1 | - | TRBD2 | TGCGCCAGCAGCCAAGGGACTAGCGGGAGGCGGAGGGGGACCTACGAGCAGTACTTC | CASSQGTSGRRRGTYEQYF
TRBJ2-5 | TRBV28 | - | - | TGTGCCACCACTACCGGGGGGCTGAAGACCCAGTACTTC | CATTTGGLKTQYF
TRBJ1-3 | TRBV5-6 | - | - | TGTGCCAGCAGAGAGGTGGGAAACACCATATATTTT | CASREVGNTIYF
TRBJ2-7 | TRBV30 | - | TRBD1 | TGTGCCTGGGGGAAGGGGACAGGGGGAAACGAGCAGTACTTC | CAWGKGTGGNEQYF
TRBJ2-1 | TRBV11-3 | - | - | TGTGCCAGCAGCTCAACCCGCGTGAATGAGCAGTTCTTC | CASSSTRVNEQFF
TRBJ1-1 | TRBV2 | - | - | TGTGCCAGCAGTGTGATAAGCTCCCCAGACATAATGAACACTGAAGCTTTCTTT | CASSVISSPDIMNTEAFF
TRBJ2-3 | TRBV29-1 | - | TRBD2 | TGCAGCGTTGGGACTAGTGTAGATACGCAGTATTTT | CSVGTSVDTQYF
TRBJ1-1 | TRBV7-2 | once | - | TGTGCCAGCAGCTCCGGGACATCTAAAGCTTTCTTT | CASSSGTSKAFF
TRBJ2-2 | TRBV6-5 | - | TRBD2 | TGTGCCAGCAGTTCCCCGGGGAGGGAGGACACCGGGGAGCTGTTTTTT | CASSSPGREDTGELFF
TRBJ2-1 | TRBV7-2 | once | - | TGTGCCAGCAGCTCCCGTCTGTGGCCCTCCTACAATGAGCAGTTCTTC | CASSSRLWPSYNEQFF
TRBJ1-4 | TRBV5-1 | - | TRBD1 | TGCGCCAGCAGCTTCGGGGGACAGGGGCGCAGGGTTAATGAAAAACTGTTTTTT | CASSFGGQGRRVNEKLFF
TRBJ2-1 | TRBV6-5 | - | - | TGTGCCAGCAGTTACGGGCAGGGAAATGAGCAGTTCTTC | CASSYGQGNEQFF
TRBJ2-3 | TRBV2 | - | - | TGTGCCAGCGTAGGCGCAGGGGAGTTCACAGATACGCAGTATTTT | CASVGAGEFTDTQYF
TRBJ2-5 | TRBV19 | - | - | TGTGCCAGTAGTCGACAGAGGTATGAAGAGACCCAGTACTTC | CASSRQRYEETQYF
TRBJ2-1 | TRBV5-4 | few | - | TGTGCCAGCAGCTTGCTTTCGACGGGTATAGGCAATGAGCAGTTCTTC | CASSLLSTGIGNEQFF
TRBJ1-5 | TRBV19 | few | TRBD1 | TGTGCCAGTAGTATTGGACAGGGGGAGTTCAGCAATCAGCCCCAGCATTTT | CASSIGQGEFSNQPQHF
TRBJ2-7 | TRBV2 | - | - | TGTGCCAGCAGTGATAGTCGGGACGAGCAGTACTTC | CASSDSRDEQYF
TRBJ2-2 | TRBV30 | - | TRBD1 | TGTGCCTGGAGTCCCCAGGGGGCGAACACCGGGGAGCTGTTTTTT | CAWSPQGANTGELFF
TRBJ2-3 | TRBV29-1 | once | TRBD2 | TGCAGCGTTGAAGGGGGGAGCGGGAGGGCCTATAGCACAGATACGCAGTATTTT | CSVEGGSGRAYSTDTQYF
TRBJ1-3 | TRBV7-9 | - | - | TGTGCCAGCAGCTTAGCCTTACAGGGCCACTCTGGAAACACCATATATTTT | CASSLALQGHSGNTIYF
TRBJ2-2 | TRBV10-3 | - | - | TGTGCCATCACCTCCCTGACAGGCCGAGACACCGGGGAGCTGTTTTTT | CAITSLTGRDTGELFF
TRBJ2-3 | TRBV7-9 | - | TRBD1 | TGTGCCAGCAGCTTAGCGCTCTACAGGGGTACAGATACGCAGTATTTT | CASSLALYRGTDTQYF
TRBJ2-7 | TRBV7-9 | - | TRBD2 | TGTGCCAGCAGCCCGTCAACTAGCGAGGGGTTC | CASSPSTSEGF
TRBJ2-1 | TRBV19 | - | - | TGTGCCAGTAGTATCCTGGGAGGACTCCCTCACAATGAGCAGTTCTTC | CASSILGGLPHNEQFF
TRBJ1-1 | TRBV18 | - | TRBD1 | TGTGCCAGCTCAGATTCGACAGGGATGAACACTGAAGCTTTCTTT | CASSDSTGMNTEAFF
TRBJ1-1 | TRBV6-5 | - | - | TGTGCCAGCAGTTATAACGGGAACACTGAAGCTTTCTTT | CASSYNGNTEAFF
TRBJ2-1 | TRBV5-6 | - | - | TGTGCCAGCAGCTCACCCCCCCGGGGGGCGCTCTCCTACAATGAGCAGTTCTTC | CASSSPPRGALSYNEQFF
TRBJ2-7 | TRBV20-1 | - | - | TGCAGTGCTAGTAGGCCAGGTTCGTACGAGCAGTACTTC | CSASRPGSYEQYF
TRBJ2-7 | TRBV28 | once | TRBD1 | TGTGCCAGCAGTACTGGTCTGACCCCGGGACAGCTGCGTGACGAGCAGTACTTC | CASSTGLTPGQLRDEQYF
TRBJ2-2 | TRBV20-1 | - | TRBD1 | TGCAGTGCTAGTGGGGACAGGGGAAACACCGGGGAGCTGTTTTTT | CSASGDRGNTGELFF
TRBJ2-2 | TRBV6-5 | - | TRBD2 | TGTGCCAGCAGTTACAGGCTAGCGGCCACCGGGGAGCTGTTTTTT | CASSYRLAATGELFF
TRBJ1-6 | TRBV5-1 | few | - | TGCGCCAGCAGCTTGGGGCAGGGAGGGAATTCACCCCTCCACTTT | CASSLGQGGNSPLHF
TRBJ1-5 | TRBV25-1 | - | - | TGTGCCAGCAGCCCGGGGGGCAGCAATCAGCCCCAGCATTTT | CASSPGGSNQPQHF
TRBJ2-1 | TRBV6-6 | - | TRBD2 | TGTGCCAGCAGAGAGCGGGAGTCCTCCTACAATGAGCAGTTCTTC | CASRERESSYNEQFF
TRBJ2-3 | TRBV11-2 | - | - | TGTGCCAGCAGCTTTCAAATTGGAGGCCATACGCAGTATTTT | CASSFQIGGHTQYF